This T cell receptor (beta chain) was profiled in a study of shared clonotypes between healthy human individuals. Concerning this clone itself: Its antigen is unidentified.

V shed 3 bases and J shed 2 bases, with 8 bases lying between them. CDR3 length equals 14 residues. Germline V gives CDR1 SNHLY, CDR2 FYNNEI. CD8 cells regarded as naive lacked CD45RO, were positively chosen for CCR7, and omitted terminally differentiated effector memory CD45RA+ cells. Each PCR replicate from the sorted subsets contained approximately 0.2 ug DNA, which is some 30,000 T cell genomes. Clones were read by immunoSEQ multiplex PCR, and TCRdb kept only the in-frame ones, dropping some. The sample holds a few million clones; roughly 95% are singletons and the top ten take approximately 1.6%. The study's findings and limits: The sampled material consisted only of blood, and tissue repertoires are likely to differ. Among donors, sharing of clonotypes was expected to be affected by sequencing depth.

The gene calls are TRBV2 and TRBJ2-1, with D hard to call. The clonotype comes from a man aged 18-30 years in good health. Some clones in this sample may be carry-over from other donors' samples. Sequencing used naive CD8+ T cells from PBMCs. The CDR3 sequence is CASSDGYPYNEQFF. The DNA of the CDR3 is TGTGCCAGCAGTGATGGGTACCCCTACAATGAGCAGTTCTTC.